The T cell receptor beta chain under discussion was sequenced for a study of PD-1 blockade in classical Hodgkin lymphoma. Study-level results: In newly diagnosed patients, baseline TCR diversity was reportedly below that of healthy donors. Patients with a complete response exhibited baseline diversity comparable to newly diagnosed patients.

The data were produced by immunoSEQ multiplex PCR, yet TCRdb's version contains in-frame clones alone and is incomplete. The repertoire holds almost 2,000 clones, with about 82% as singletons. Sample time point: cycle 4 day 1 (C4D1), after five to seven weeks of nivolumab. No patient escaped relapse after autologous stem cell transplantation, and brentuximab vedotin exposure varied. Thawed PBMCs underwent magnetic negative selection to yield purified CD4+ T cells. Concerning this clone itself: The antigen is unknown.

The receptor was derived from a human donor with classical Hodgkin lymphoma. The sequencing here drew on CD4+ T cells from blood, taken before the fourth cycle of nivolumab.

The CDR3 nucleotides are TGTGCCAGCAGCTTTAGGGGGCAAGAGACCCAGTACTTC. Residues: CASSFRGQETQYF. This sequence joins TRBV5-6 and TRBJ2-5; D perhaps matches TRBD1 (6 bases). V lost 2 bases and J lost 2, with 7 bases in between. Germline values: CDR1 SGHDT, CDR2 YYEEEE. CDR3 length equals 13 residues.